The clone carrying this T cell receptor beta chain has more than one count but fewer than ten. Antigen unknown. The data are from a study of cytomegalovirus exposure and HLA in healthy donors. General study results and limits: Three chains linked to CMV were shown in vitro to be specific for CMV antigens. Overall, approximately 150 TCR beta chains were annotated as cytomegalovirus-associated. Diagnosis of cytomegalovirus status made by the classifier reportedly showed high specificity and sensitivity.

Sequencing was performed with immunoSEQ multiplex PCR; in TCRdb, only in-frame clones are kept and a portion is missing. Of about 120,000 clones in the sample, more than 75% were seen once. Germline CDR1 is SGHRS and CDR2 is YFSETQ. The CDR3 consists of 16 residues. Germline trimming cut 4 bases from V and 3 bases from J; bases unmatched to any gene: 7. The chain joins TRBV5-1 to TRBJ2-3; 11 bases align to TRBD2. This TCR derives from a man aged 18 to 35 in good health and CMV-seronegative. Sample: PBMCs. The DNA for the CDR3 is TGCGCCAGCAGCATGGTAGCGGGAGGGGCGACAGATACGCAGTATTTT. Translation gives CASSMVAGGATDTQYF.